The clone carrying this T cell receptor (beta chain) was found a few times. This entry belongs to a study of T cell responses to AZD1222 COVID-19 vaccine. Trimming removed 7 bases from V and 4 bases from J, with 14 bases in between. The CDR3 loop spans 14 amino acids. Per the germline V gene, CDR1 is LNHDA and CDR2 is SQIVND (reference sequence). The assay was immunoSEQ multiplex PCR, and TCRdb's table has in-frame clones only and misses some. The data contain tens of thousands of clones, 92% of them singletons. The sequencing used peripheral blood, collected on day 0 of AZD1222 vaccination. This rearrangement joins TRBV19 to TRBJ2-1; a weak D match, TRBD2 (5 bases). This TCR came from an adult in good health. Here the CDR3 DNA reads TGTGCCAGTACGTCCTTCGGCGGGTACAATGAGCAGTTCTTC. Amino acids: CASTSFGGYNEQFF.